Shown below are 21 T cell receptor beta chains from a single sample sequenced in a study of T cell repertoires in cytomegalovirus infection. A single record per CDR3 protein comes from TCRdb applying MiXCR to the reads. The sample has around 210,000 distinct CDR3 sequences, 6.5% seen once. The specimen was PBMCs. The receptor set was obtained from a human donor in good health (CMV status not recorded). Some clones in this sample may be carry-over from other donors' samples.

This clonotype was seen only once. This chain joins TRBV28 and TRBJ1-4, with 8 positions matching TRBD1. V shed 4 bases and J 10 bases; nucleotides not matched to a gene: 11. CDR1 is MDHEN and CDR2 is SYDVKM in the germline V gene. The CDR3 has 15 amino acids. The CDR3 protein is CASSSFQGAIGKLFF. CDR3 nucleotide sequence: TGTGCCAGCAGTTCGTTCCAGGGGGCTATAGGAAAACTGTTTTTT.

This clonotype was found many times. The rearrangement uses TRBV29-1 and TRBJ2-5; 7 bases align to TRBD2. The germline gives CDR1 SQVTM, CDR2 ANQGSEA. The CDR3 runs 13 residues. V trimming: 5 bases; J trimming: 2 bases; junction bases outside the gene matches: 5. The CDR3 loop reads CSVRRTSQETQYF. The CDR3 region has the DNA TGCAGCGTTCGAAGGACTAGTCAAGAGACCCAGTACTTC.

Ten or more counts support this clonotype. This chain joins TRBV12-3 or TRBV12-4 and TRBJ1-1, with 7 bases identical to TRBD1. V lost 7 bases, J lost 2 bases, and 10 bases stayed unmatched. The CDR3 is made up of 15 amino acids. CDR3 sequence (DNA): TGTGCCAGCACCTCCTCAGGGGGAGGAAACACTGAAGCTTTCTTT. Residues: CASTSSGGGNTEAFF.

This clonotype was detected ten times or more. The genes are TRBV7-9 and TRBJ2-7, with 7 bases matching TRBD1. The germline gives CDR1 SEHNR, CDR2 FQNEAQ (reference sequence). With V trimmed by 4 bases and J by 1 base, 7 bases remained unmatched. The CDR3 is 15 residues long. For the CDR3, the DNA is TGTGCCAGCAGCTCACAGGGGCGGAATTCCTACGAGCAGTACTTC. Its protein is CASSSQGRNSYEQYF. The whole variable domain, remainder taken from reference TRBV7-9 and TRBJ2-7, is DTGVSQNPRHKITKRGQNVTFRCDPISEHNRLYWYRQTLGQGPEFLTYFQNEAQLEKSRLLSDRFSAERPKGSFSTLEIQRTEQGDSAMYLCASSSQGRNSYEQYFGPGTRLTVT.

This clonotype was observed at least ten times. The V call is TRBV6-2 or TRBV6-3, the J call TRBJ2-7; D ambiguous. The CDR3 loop spans 11 amino acids. V was clipped by 5 bases and J by 2 bases, with 4 bases between them. CDR1 is MNHEY and CDR2 is SVGEGT in the germline V gene. CDR3 sequence (DNA): TGTGCCAGCAGTCTGCCCTACGAGCAGTACTTC. Amino acids: CASSLPYEQYF.

In this sample, this clonotype turned up many times. The chain uses TRBV28 and TRBJ2-7; D is possibly TRBD1 (6 bases). Trimming removed 1 base from V and 5 bases from J, with 12 bases in between. The CDR3 length is 14 residues. The germline V gene has CDR1 MDHEN and CDR2 SYDVKM. The CDR3, as DNA: TGTGCCAGCAGTTTATCCAGGGGCAACGACGAGCAGTACTTC. It codes for CASSLSRGNDEQYF. Together with reference TRBV28 and TRBJ2-7, the CDR3 gives the full variable domain: DVKVTQSSRYLVKRTGEKVFLECVQDMDHENMFWYRQDPGLGLRLIYFSYDVKMKEKGDIPEGYSVSREKKERFSLILESASTNQTSMYLCASSLSRGNDEQYFGPGTRLTVT.

This clonotype has ten or more counts. The chain uses TRBV2 and TRBJ2-7, with D maybe TRBD1 (6 bases). This CDR3 spans 13 amino acids. Deletions cut 4 bases from V and 5 bases from J, with 12 bases between. Germline lookup yields CDR1 SNHLY and CDR2 FYNNEI. The CDR3 protein is CASSGRTENEQYF. The DNA for the CDR3 is TGTGCCAGCAGTGGAAGGACAGAAAACGAGCAGTACTTC.

The sample holds a few counts of this clonotype. This chain joins TRBV27 and TRBJ1-1; no reliable D call. The CDR3 is 15 residues long. Deletions cut 0 bases from V and 0 bases from J, with 8 bases between. Per germline, CDR1 MNHEY and CDR2 SMNVEV (reference sequence). This CDR3 reads CASSLSARVNTEAFF. CDR3 bases: TGTGCCAGCAGTTTATCGGCGCGGGTGAACACTGAAGCTTTCTTT.

In this sample, this clonotype turned up many times. The rearrangement links TRBV28 to TRBJ1-4; TRBD1 aligns across 8 bases. This CDR3 is 15 amino acids long. Germline V gene lookup returns CDR1 MDHEN and CDR2 SYDVKM. The V gene end was trimmed by 5 bases and the J gene end by 10 bases; junction bases not matched to a gene: 12. The CDR3 bases are TGTGCCAGCAGTCCAGCTCGGACAGGGTATGGAAAACTGTTTTTT. Translating gives CASSPARTGYGKLFF.

Many counts were recorded for this clonotype. This rearrangement joins TRBV2 to TRBJ1-4; D unclear. The CDR3 is 14 residues long. V lost 5 bases to trimming and J lost 7 bases, with 14 bases between them. Germline V gene lookup returns CDR1 SNHLY and CDR2 FYNNEI. The CDR3 DNA reads as TGTGCCAGCAGTCGGGAGGTGAAGAGTGAAAAACTGTTTTTT. This sequence encodes CASSREVKSEKLFF.

The table lists this clonotype with many counts. The J gene is TRBJ2-4, the V gene TRBV6-2 or TRBV6-3; no clear D gene. The CDR3 has 19 amino acids. V was clipped by 0 bases and J by 1 base, with 19 bases between them. CDR1 and CDR2 from the germline V gene are MNHEY and SVGEGT. The CDR3 coding sequence is TGTGCCAGCAGTTACTCCCCCCGGGTATCTGATGGGGCCAAAAACATTCAGTACTTC. It codes for CASSYSPRVSDGAKNIQYF.

This clonotype has ten or more counts. The chain joins TRBV3-1 to TRBJ2-1; TRBD1 agrees at 10 bases. The CDR3 runs 20 residues. Unmatched junction bases numbered 16, after V lost 3 bases and J lost 2 bases. Germline CDR1 reads LGHDT; CDR2 reads YNNKEL (reference sequence). This CDR3 reads CASSHAWPSRDRGAYNEQFF. The CDR3 nucleotides are TGTGCCAGCAGCCACGCTTGGCCCAGCAGGGACAGGGGTGCCTACAATGAGCAGTTCTTC.

This clonotype was counted many times. CDR3 sequence: CASTTGAGANVLTF. CDR3 nucleotide sequence: TGTGCCAGCACCACAGGGGCCGGGGCCAACGTCCTGACTTTC. The rearrangement uses TRBV28 and TRBJ2-6, with 7 nucleotides matching TRBD1. Per germline, CDR1 MDHEN and CDR2 SYDVKM. CDR3 length: 14 residues. J gave up 4 bases and V 7 bases, and 4 bases lay outside the gene matches.

This clonotype was recorded many times. The chain joins TRBV4-3 to TRBJ2-2; D remains ambiguous. The germline V gene has CDR1 LGHNA and CDR2 YSLEER. The CDR3 sequence is 13 residues long. Trimming removed 7 bases at V and 1 base at J, with 7 bases between. The DNA of the CDR3 is TGCGCCAGCATGGAAGGGAACACCGGGGAGCTGTTTTTT. It codes for CASMEGNTGELFF.

There are many counts of this clonotype. V and J are TRBV11-2 and TRBJ1-1; D remains unclear. The CDR3 sequence is 17 residues long. Germline values: CDR1 SGHAT, CDR2 FQNNGV. Trimming cost V 5 bases and J 1 base, with 20 bases left between them. CDR3 in amino acids: CASSQLGTPRTNTEAFF. Written as DNA, the CDR3 is TGTGCCAGCAGCCAATTGGGAACCCCCCGGACGAACACTGAAGCTTTCTTT.

This clonotype was detected ten times or more. The chain uses TRBV4-1 and TRBJ2-1; D gene unclear. The ends were cut back, 4 bases at V and 0 bases at J, with 22 bases in the middle. Germline-derived CDR1 and CDR2 are MGHRA and YSYEKL. CDR3 length equals 19 residues. The CDR3 coding sequence is TGCGCCAGCAGCCCCCTTCATATGGTGGGCGTAAGCTCCTACAATGAGCAGTTCTTC. The encoded protein is CASSPLHMVGVSSYNEQFF.

This clonotype has more than one count but fewer than ten. The chain is built from TRBV4-2 and TRBJ2-2; possibly TRBD1 for D (6 bases). Trimming took off 2 bases at V and 4 bases at J, with 11 bases between the two ends. Germline V gene data show CDR1 as LGHNA and CDR2 as YNFKEQ. CDR3 length: 15 amino acids. The CDR3 loop reads CASSQHRESTGELFF. CDR3 DNA sequence: TGTGCCAGCAGCCAACACAGGGAGTCCACCGGGGAGCTGTTTTTT.

The sample holds many counts of this clonotype. This chain connects TRBV20-1 to TRBJ1-5; D is possibly TRBD1 (6 bases). V was trimmed by 4 bases and J by 2 bases, leaving 15 bases between them. The CDR3 is made up of 15 amino acids. Germline V gives CDR1 DFQATT, CDR2 SNEGSKA (reference sequence). The CDR3 loop reads CSATNRARGNQPQHF. CDR3 coding DNA: TGCAGTGCTACAAACAGGGCAAGAGGCAATCAGCCCCAGCATTTT.

This clonotype was picked up many times. The chain joins TRBV29-1 to TRBJ1-3; maybe TRBD1 (5 bases). CDR1 SQVTM and CDR2 ANQGSEA come from the germline V gene. The ends were cut back, 5 bases at V and 2 bases at J, with 13 bases in the middle. The length of the CDR3 is 14 residues. CDR3 DNA: TGCAGCGTTCGCTTCAGGGAGGCTGGAAACACCATATATTTT. Protein product: CSVRFREAGNTIYF.

In its sample, this clonotype was seen many times. This chain links TRBV28 with TRBJ1-2, with 10 bases lining up with TRBD1. Germline V gives CDR1 MDHEN, CDR2 SYDVKM. V was pared by 3 bases and J by 7 bases, with 8 bases of the junction left unmatched. The CDR3 runs 15 residues. The CDR3 spells CASSFPGQGRGGYTF. In nucleotides, the CDR3 is TGTGCCAGCAGTTTCCCGGGACAGGGGCGCGGTGGCTACACCTTC.

This clonotype was counted between two and nine times. V and J are TRBV6-5 and TRBJ2-3, with D uncertain. The germline CDR1 and CDR2 sequences are MNHEY and SVGAGI. V was cut by 10 bases and J by 2 bases, with 10 bases left in between. The CDR3 totals 12 residues. CDR3 sequence: CATRQYTDTQYF. As DNA, the CDR3 is TGTGCCACCCGACAATACACAGATACGCAGTATTTT.